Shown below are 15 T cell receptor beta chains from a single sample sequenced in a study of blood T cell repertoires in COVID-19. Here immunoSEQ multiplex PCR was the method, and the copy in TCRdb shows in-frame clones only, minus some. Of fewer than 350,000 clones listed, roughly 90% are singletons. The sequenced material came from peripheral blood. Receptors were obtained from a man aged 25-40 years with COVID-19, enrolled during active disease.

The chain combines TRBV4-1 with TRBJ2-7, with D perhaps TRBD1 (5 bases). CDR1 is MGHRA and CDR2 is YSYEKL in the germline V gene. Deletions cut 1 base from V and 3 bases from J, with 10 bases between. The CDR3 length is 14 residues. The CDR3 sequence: CASSQGGYDYEQYF. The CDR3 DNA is TGCGCCAGCAGCCAAGGGGGCTACGACTACGAGCAGTACTTC.

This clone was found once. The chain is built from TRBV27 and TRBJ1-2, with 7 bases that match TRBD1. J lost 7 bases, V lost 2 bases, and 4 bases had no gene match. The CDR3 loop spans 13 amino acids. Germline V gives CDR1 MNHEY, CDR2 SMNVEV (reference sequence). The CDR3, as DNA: TGTGCCAGCAGTTTAAGGGGGCGGAGTGGCTACACCTTC. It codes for CASSLRGRSGYTF.

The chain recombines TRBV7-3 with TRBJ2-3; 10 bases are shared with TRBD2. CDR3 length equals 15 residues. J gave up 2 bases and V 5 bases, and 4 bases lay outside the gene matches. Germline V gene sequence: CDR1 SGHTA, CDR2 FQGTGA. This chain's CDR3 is CASSPTSGYTDTQYF. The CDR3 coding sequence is TGTGCCAGCAGCCCGACTAGCGGGTACACAGATACGCAGTATTTT.

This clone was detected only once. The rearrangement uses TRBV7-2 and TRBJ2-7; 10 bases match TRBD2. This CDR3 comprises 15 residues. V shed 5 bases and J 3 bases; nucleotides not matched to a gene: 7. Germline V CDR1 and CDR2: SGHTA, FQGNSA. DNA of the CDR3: TGTGCCAGCAGCCCGTCTAGCGGGGGAAACTACGAGCAGTACTTC. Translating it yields CASSPSSGGNYEQYF.

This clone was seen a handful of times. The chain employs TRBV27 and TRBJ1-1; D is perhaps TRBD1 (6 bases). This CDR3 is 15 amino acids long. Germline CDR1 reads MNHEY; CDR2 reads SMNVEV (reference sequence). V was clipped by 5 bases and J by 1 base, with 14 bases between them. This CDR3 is CASSPRGGGNTEAFF. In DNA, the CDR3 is TGTGCCAGCAGTCCCAGGGGTGGGGGGAACACTGAAGCTTTCTTT.

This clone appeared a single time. As DNA, the CDR3 is TGTGCCAGCAGCAAAGAAAATGGCAGACAATCCTACAATGAGCAGTTCTTC. Its protein is CASSKENGRQSYNEQFF. This chain links TRBV21-1 with TRBJ2-1; TRBD1 is the table's D call and was not checked against the DNA. TRBV21-1 is marked as a pseudogene. This CDR3 contains 17 residues.

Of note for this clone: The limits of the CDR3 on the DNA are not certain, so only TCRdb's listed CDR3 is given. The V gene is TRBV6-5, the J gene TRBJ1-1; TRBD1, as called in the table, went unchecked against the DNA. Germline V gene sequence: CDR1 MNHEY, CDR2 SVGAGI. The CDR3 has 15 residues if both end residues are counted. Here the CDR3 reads CASILGQLKNTEAFF.

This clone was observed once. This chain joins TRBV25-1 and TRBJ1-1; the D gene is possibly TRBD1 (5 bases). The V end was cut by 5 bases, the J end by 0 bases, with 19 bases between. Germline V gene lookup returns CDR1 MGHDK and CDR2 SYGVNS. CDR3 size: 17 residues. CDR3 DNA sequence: TGTGCCAGCAGTCCACCCCCCCGACAGACACTGAACACTGAAGCTTTCTTT. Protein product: CASSPPPRQTLNTEAFF.

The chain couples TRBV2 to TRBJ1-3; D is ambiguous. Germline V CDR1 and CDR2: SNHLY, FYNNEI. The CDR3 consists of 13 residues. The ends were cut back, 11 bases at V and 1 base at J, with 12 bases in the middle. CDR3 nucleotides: TGTGCCCGAGGAGGAGATTCTGGAAACACCATATATTTT. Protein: CARGGDSGNTIYF.

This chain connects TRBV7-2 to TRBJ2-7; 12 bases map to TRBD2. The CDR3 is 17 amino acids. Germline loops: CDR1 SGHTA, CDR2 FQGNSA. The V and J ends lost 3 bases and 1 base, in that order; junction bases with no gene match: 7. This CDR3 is CASSLRTSGVTSYEQYF. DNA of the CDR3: TGTGCCAGCAGCTTGAGGACTAGCGGGGTCACATCCTACGAGCAGTACTTC.

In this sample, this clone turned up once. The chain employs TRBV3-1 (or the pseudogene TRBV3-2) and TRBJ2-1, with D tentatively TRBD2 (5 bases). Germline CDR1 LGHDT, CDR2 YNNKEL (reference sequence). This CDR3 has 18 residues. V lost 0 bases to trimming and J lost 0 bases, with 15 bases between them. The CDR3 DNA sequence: TGTGCCAGCAGCCAAGAGGCTAGCCCCCTGAGCTCCTACAATGAGCAGTTCTTC. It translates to CASSQEASPLSSYNEQFF.

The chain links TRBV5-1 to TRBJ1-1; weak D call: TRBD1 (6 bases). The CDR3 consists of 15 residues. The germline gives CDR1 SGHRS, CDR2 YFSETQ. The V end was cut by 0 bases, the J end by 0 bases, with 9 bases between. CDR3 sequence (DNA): TGCGCCAGCAGCTTGGTGGCAGGGGTGAACACTGAAGCTTTCTTT. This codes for CASSLVAGVNTEAFF.

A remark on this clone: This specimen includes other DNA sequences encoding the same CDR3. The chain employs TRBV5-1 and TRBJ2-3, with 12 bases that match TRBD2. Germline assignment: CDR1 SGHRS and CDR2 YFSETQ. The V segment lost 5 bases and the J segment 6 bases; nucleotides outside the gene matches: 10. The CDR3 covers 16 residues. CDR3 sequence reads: CASSLGLAGSTDTQYF. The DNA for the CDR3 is TGCGCCAGCAGTTTAGGACTAGCGGGATCTACGGATACGCAGTATTTT.

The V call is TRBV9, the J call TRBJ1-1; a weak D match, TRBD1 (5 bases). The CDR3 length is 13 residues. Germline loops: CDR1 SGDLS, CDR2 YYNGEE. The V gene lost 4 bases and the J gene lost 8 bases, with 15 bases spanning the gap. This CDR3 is CASSPVPGSEAFF. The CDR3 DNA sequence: TGTGCCAGCAGCCCTGTACCAGGGTCCGAAGCTTTCTTT.

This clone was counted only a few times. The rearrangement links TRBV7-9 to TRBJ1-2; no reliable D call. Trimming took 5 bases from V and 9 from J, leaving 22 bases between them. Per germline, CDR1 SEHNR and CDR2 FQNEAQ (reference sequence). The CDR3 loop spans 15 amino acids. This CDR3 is CASSPTGEGKVSYTF. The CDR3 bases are TGTGCCAGCAGCCCAACGGGTGAGGGCAAGGTTAGCTACACCTTC. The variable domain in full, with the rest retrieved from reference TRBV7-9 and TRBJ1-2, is DTGVSQNPRHKITKRGQNVTFRCDPISEHNRLYWYRQTLGQGPEFLTYFQNEAQLEKSRLLSDRFSAERPKGSFSTLEIQRTEQGDSAMYLCASSPTGEGKVSYTFGSGTRLTVV.